This paragraph covers one TCR beta chain sequence. Its antigen is unidentified. Method: immunoSEQ multiplex PCR; TCRdb's copy keeps in-frame clones and lacks some. The repertoire holds 150,000 or so clones, with 88% as singletons. The sample belongs to a study of T cell responses to AZD1222 COVID-19 vaccine. The CDR3 contains 12 residues. Germline CDR1 and CDR2: KGHSH and LQKENI. The V gene lost 4 bases and the J gene lost 8 bases, with 11 bases spanning the gap. Whole-study results and caveats: Targeting of unmutated variant regions was reportedly seen in nearly half of spike-specific TCRs.

The source was peripheral blood, collected on day 0 of AZD1222 vaccination. The chain uses TRBV18 and TRBJ1-2; D is undetermined. This TCR was recovered from an adult in good health. The CDR3 DNA reads TGTGCCAGCTCACGGGAGGGAGAGGGCTACACCTTC. Its protein product is CASSREGEGYTF.